This paragraph reports one T cell receptor beta chain. The germline CDR1 and CDR2 sequences are SGHRS and YFSETQ. The CDR3 is 16 amino acids. Trimming removed 0 bases from V and 7 bases from J; junction bases left unmatched: 5. Using immunoSEQ multiplex PCR, the repertoire was profiled, and TCRdb retains in-frame clones only, with some absent. The repertoire consists of some 250,000 clones, with about 90% occurring once and the leading ten covering 1.2%. These data originate in a study of blood T cell repertoires in COVID-19. Recruits, aged about 18 to 95 years, lived in 20 to 30 US areas. Assignment of participants to cohorts was predicated upon participant-reported clinical history.

Sequencing input: PBMCs or T cells enriched from blood (not recorded which). The receptor was isolated from a human donor in a cohort exposed to, infected with or recovered from COVID-19 (not recorded which). The donor label of this sample is uncertain. The V and J genes are TRBV5-1 and TRBJ2-1; 12 bases align to TRBD2. CDR3 loop: CASSLAPSGGANEQFF. The CDR3 region has the DNA TGCGCCAGCAGCTTGGCCCCTAGCGGGGGGGCGAATGAGCAGTTCTTC.